This paragraph reports one T cell receptor beta chain. Germline CDR1 KGHDR, CDR2 SFDVKD. This CDR3 spans 12 amino acids. V lost 9 bases and J 3 bases, leaving 10 bases between the germline ends. Full-length variable regions came from constant-region reverse primers plus semi-nested Nested Universal Primer A PCR. TCRdb reanalysed the 5' RACE reads using MiXCR and keeps one entry per CDR3 protein. Of 9,500 to 15,000 distinct CDR3 sequences listed, roughly 51% were seen once; the top ten hold about 12%. The sorted Tregs were CD4+CD25+CD127-/low cells. The source is a female donor with breast cancer. The gene calls are TRBV24-1 and TRBJ2-5; D could derive from TRBD1 or TRBD2 (6 bases each). The specimen was tumor-infiltrating Tregs sorted from the breast tumor. CDR3 sequence reads: CATSRGEETQYF. CDR3 sequence (DNA): TGTGCCACCTCGAGGGGGGAAGAGACCCAGTACTTC.